This TCR beta chain was documented in a study of T cells expressing NK-cell markers (dated by TCRdb to about 2020). Looking at the study overall: Under 10 donors provided sorted CD3+CD56+NKG2C+, CD3+CD56+NKG2C- and CD3+CD56-NKG2C+ T-cell subsets, whose TCR beta-chain repertoires were profiled. Of the eight sequenced donors, seven were found to be HCMV-seropositive and one was found to be HCMV-seronegative. The eight sequenced donors were randomly selected healthy volunteers, three men and five women. Sequencing of the libraries produced 2 x 150 bp reads on Illumina HiSeq 2000/2500, MiSeq or NextSeq. General conclusions and limits of the study: In roughly six donors, the dominant CD3+CD56+NKG2C+ clonotypes ranked among the top 10 CD8+ clonotypes, making up roughly 1.0-8% of CD8+ T cells. Whether the expanded NKG2C-expressing T cell clones were specific for HCMV antigens remained unclear. Those dominant clonotypes were again the most abundant among CD3+CD56-NKG2C+ cells in a few donors, at about 25-60.1%.

The instrument was an Illumina HiSeq 2000. 5'RACE template switching, by which a universal primer site and unique molecular identifiers were added, was used to make TCR beta cDNA libraries. Synthesis of cDNA was primed from the TCR beta constant segment and was followed by two consecutive PCR amplification steps. Processing in the source paper ran as follows. MIGEC was used to demultiplex reads and group reads by UMI, and MiTCR was used to assemble and quantify clonotypes. To exclude erroneous sequences, any TCR cDNA sequence not supported by at least two reads was discarded. The tcR package was used for downstream repertoire analysis, and clonotypes were matched between fractions using CDR3 nucleotide sequence together with V segment. VDJmatch was used to annotate antigen specificity against VDJdb, with one amino acid substitution allowed in CDR3. TCRdb reprocessed the reads, and each CDR3 protein sequence is entered once, without DNA. For this entry, the V and J calls and clone size follow TCRdb and not the study's own pipeline. Per the sample table, the count is 550,000 or so distinct CDR3 sequences. Under 4.5% of the sample is taken by the ten largest.

The CDR3 runs 19 residues from the cysteine to the phenylalanine. There is no recorded DNA. Taken from the germline V gene, the CDR1 and CDR2 loops are SGDLS and YYNGEE. As to this clonotype: Its antigen has not been determined.

HCMV-specific IgG was detected in serum with a commercial ELISA kit to determine HCMV serostatus. Peripheral blood mononuclear cells were isolated from blood by Ficoll density gradient centrifugation. Sequencing was performed on blood T cells: a sorted CD56 or NKG2C T cell subset, CD4+ or CD8+ T cells, or bulk PBMC T cells (not recorded which). The rearranged segments are TRBV9 and TRBJ2-2; there is no DNA to check the TCRdb D call of TRBD2. The sequence derives from a man younger than 30 in good health. Donor details come from another sample of the same person, matched by shared clones. The CDR3 here reads CASSSPGTSGRPNTGELFF.